These T cell receptor beta chains were read from a single sample in a study of blood T cell repertoires in COVID-19. The assay was immunoSEQ multiplex PCR, and TCRdb's table has in-frame clones only and misses some. The sample consists of 200,000 or so clones, 85% to 90% of them appearing once. The specimen was peripheral blood. The receptors come from a man in his thirties or forties with COVID-19, enrolled during active disease. CDR3s include the opening cysteine and the closing phenylalanine or tryptophan. D genes are given only for firm matches. Not all rows give a size; the values are once, few, many and, for expanded clones, a class.

J gene | clone size | V gene | D gene | CDR3 DNA | CDR3 protein
TRBJ1-4 | NA | TRBV29-1 | NA | TGCAGCGTTGAAGGACAGTATACTGGAAAACTGTTTTTT | CSVEGQYTGKLFF
TRBJ2-7 | NA | TRBV9 | TRBD1 | TGTGCCAGCAGCGTCGGGACAGGGGGCTTTTACGAGCAGTACTTC | CASSVGTGGFYEQYF
TRBJ1-1 | NA | TRBV9 | NA | TGTGCCAGCAGCGTAGGTCCCTTACAGAGGAACACTGAAGCTTTCTTT | CASSVGPLQRNTEAFF
TRBJ1-1 | NA | TRBV7-2 | TRBD1 | TGTGCCAGCAGCGTTACAGGGGGCTTGGGTTCCGGTTTCTTT | CASSVTGGLGSGFF
TRBJ2-7 | NA | TRBV28 | NA | TGTGCCAGCGTCAGGGTCGGGTTAGGCGAGCAGTACTTC | CASVRVGLGEQYF
TRBJ2-3 | NA | TRBV14 | NA | TGTGCCAGCAGCCAAGTATTGGGAGGTACGCAGTATTTT | CASSQVLGGTQYF
TRBJ1-5 | NA | TRBV6-5 | NA | TGTGCCAGCAGTTACGCAGGTAATAGCAATCAGCCCCAGCATTTT | CASSYAGNSNQPQHF
TRBJ1-2 | NA | TRBV29-1 | TRBD1 | TGCAGCGGGGGCGGACAGGGGGCGGCTGGCTACACCTTC | CSGGGQGAAGYTF
TRBJ1-1 | NA | TRBV19 | NA | TGTGCCAGTAGTTCGAAGGGCGGGATGAACACTGAAGCTTTCTTT | CASSSKGGMNTEAFF
TRBJ2-7 | NA | TRBV27 | NA | TGTGCCAGCAGTCGGACACCTACCTACGAGCAGTACTTC | CASSRTPTYEQYF
TRBJ2-5 | NA | TRBV19 | TRBD2 | TGTGCCAGCCGCCCGGGACTAGCATTACAGACCCAGTACTTC | CASRPGLALQTQYF
TRBJ1-1 | NA | TRBV5-4 | TRBD1 | TGTGCCAGCAGCGACCGGGACAGAAGAAGCACTGAAGCTTTCTTT | CASSDRDRRSTEAFF
TRBJ2-7 | NA | TRBV28 | TRBD2 | TGTGCCAGCACCCCGGGACTAGCCTACGAGCAGTACTTC | CASTPGLAYEQYF
TRBJ1-4 | NA | TRBV19 | NA | TGTGCCAGTAGTTCGTCGACTTCCGATGAAAAACTGTTTTTT | CASSSSTSDEKLFF
TRBJ1-4 | NA | TRBV19 | TRBD1 | TGTGCCAGTAGTATAGAGCGGGGACAGTCTAATGAAAAACTGTTTTTT | CASSIERGQSNEKLFF
TRBJ1-5 | NA | TRBV27 | TRBD1 | TGTGCCAGCAGTTTATGGGGGACAGATGGGAACAATCAGCCCCAGCATTTT | CASSLWGTDGNNQPQHF
TRBJ2-7 | NA | TRBV28 | TRBD1 | TGTGCCAGCATCCAGTCCGGGACAGGGGACTACGAGCAGTACTTC | CASIQSGTGDYEQYF
TRBJ1-1 | NA | TRBV7-9 | NA | TGTGCCAGCAGCTTAGACAGAAGGGGCACTGAAGCTTTCTTT | CASSLDRRGTEAFF
TRBJ1-1 | NA | TRBV27 | TRBD1 | TGTGCCAGCAGTGGACAAAGGACAGGGGGAACTGAAGCTTTCTTT | CASSGQRTGGTEAFF
TRBJ1-6 | NA | TRBV19 | TRBD1 | TGTGCCAGTAGTACCCTGACCGGGACAGGGGAATCACCCCTCCACTTT | CASSTLTGTGESPLHF
TRBJ1-1 | once | TRBV7-3 | NA | TGTGCCAGCAGCTTAAGTCCAGGAAGGGGCCTTACTGAAGCTTTCTTT | CASSLSPGRGLTEAFF
TRBJ1-2 | NA | TRBV4-2 | NA | TGTGCCAGCAGCCTCACTAGGTCCGGATATGGCTACACCTTC | CASSLTRSGYGYTF
TRBJ1-1 | NA | TRBV19 | NA | TGTGCCAGTAGTATTGGGGGAGGGACAGAAGCTTTCTTT | CASSIGGGTEAFF
TRBJ1-4 | NA | TRBV11-2 | TRBD1 | TGTGCCAGCAGCCGGACAGGGGGCGGCGAAAAACTGTTTTTT | CASSRTGGGEKLFF
TRBJ2-7 | NA | TRBV6-5 | NA | TGTGCCAGCAGTTACGACAGAATCTCCTACGAGCAGTACTTC | CASSYDRISYEQYF
TRBJ1-1 | NA | TRBV30 | NA | TGTGCCTGGAGTGTAAGTGGGGGGACTGAAGCTTTCTTT | CAWSVSGGTEAFF
TRBJ2-4 | NA | TRBV9 | TRBD1 | TGTGCCAGCAGCGTAGGGACAGGGGGTCAGTACATTCAGTACTTC | CASSVGTGGQYIQYF
TRBJ1-1 | NA | TRBV9 | NA | TGTGCCAGCAGCGAGCAACGACGGGAACAAGCTTTCTTT | CASSEQRREQAFF
TRBJ1-5 | NA | TRBV9 | NA | TGTGCCAGCAGCGTAGCAGGGAAAGGAGGGCAGCCCCAGCATTTT | CASSVAGKGGQPQHF
TRBJ1-2 | NA | TRBV18 | NA | TGTGCCAGCTCACCACCCAGCAGGGGCGGCTACACCTTC | CASSPPSRGGYTF
TRBJ2-2 | NA | TRBV2 | TRBD1 | TGTGCCAGCAGTCTGGTAGGGACAGAACTCACCGGGGAGCTGTTTTTT | CASSLVGTELTGELFF
TRBJ1-1 | NA | TRBV12-5 | TRBD1 | TGTGCTAGTGGTTTGGGGGACAGGGCAGCTTTCTTT | CASGLGDRAAFF
TRBJ2-1 | NA | TRBV3-1/TRBV3-2 | NA | TGTGCCAGCAGCCAAGATTACGGGGTGTTCGCCTCCTACAATGAGCAGTTCTTC | CASSQDYGVFASYNEQFF
TRBJ2-1 | NA | TRBV3-1/TRBV3-2 | TRBD2 | TGTGCCAGCAGCCAAGAGCTAGCGGGTGAAATTATCTACAATGAGCAGTTCTTC | CASSQELAGEIIYNEQFF
TRBJ1-2 | NA | TRBV5-3 | TRBD1 | TGTGCCAGAAGCCGGACAGGGACGGGTGGCTACACCTTC | CARSRTGTGGYTF
TRBJ2-3 | NA | TRBV7-9 | TRBD1 | TGTGCCAGCAGCCCCCGGGACAGATACACAGATACGCAGTATTTT | CASSPRDRYTDTQYF
TRBJ1-5 | NA | TRBV2 | NA | TGTGCCAGCAGTGGGCAGGGGTATAGCAATCAGCCCCAGCATTTT | CASSGQGYSNQPQHF
TRBJ1-2 | NA | TRBV18 | NA | TGTGCCAGCTCACCTTGGACAGAACATAACTATGGCTACACCTTC | CASSPWTEHNYGYTF
TRBJ2-5 | NA | TRBV5-4 | NA | TGTGCCAGCAGCTTGGATCCAGGGAAAGAGACCCAGTACTTC | CASSLDPGKETQYF
TRBJ1-6 | few | TRBV28 | NA | TGTGCCAGCAGTTCCGGGGGTTATAATTCACCCCTCCACTTT | CASSSGGYNSPLHF
TRBJ2-1 | NA | TRBV7-3 | TRBD1 | TGTGCCAGCAGCGTGACAGGGTTCCATGAGCAGTTCTTC | CASSVTGFHEQFF
TRBJ2-2 | NA | TRBV9 | TRBD2 | TGTGCCAGCAGCGCCCAGGGGCTAGCGGGAGGTACGAACACCGGGGAGCTGTTTTTT | CASSAQGLAGGTNTGELFF
TRBJ2-3 | once | TRBV19 | NA | TGTGCCAGTAGTCCACTCCGCGGGAGCACAGATACGCAGTATTTT | CASSPLRGSTDTQYF
TRBJ2-7 | NA | TRBV6-5 | NA | TGTGCCAGCGGGACGGGGGTCGGGGGATCAGAGCAGTACTTC | CASGTGVGGSEQYF
TRBJ1-1 | NA | TRBV7-2 | NA | TGTGCCAGCAGCTCAAGAGGCGGTCCCCGGGACACTGAAGCTTTCTTT | CASSSRGGPRDTEAFF
TRBJ2-3 | once | TRBV5-1 | NA | TGCGCCAGCAGCTCCGGACAGAACACAGATACGCAGTATTTT | CASSSGQNTDTQYF
TRBJ2-7 | NA | TRBV28 | TRBD1 | TGTGCCAGCAGTTCCGGGACAGGGGTCCCCTACGAGCAGTACTTC | CASSSGTGVPYEQYF
TRBJ1-5 | NA | TRBV12-3/TRBV12-4 | NA | TGTGCCAGCAGAGGGACATGGAATCAGCCCCAGCATTTT | CASRGTWNQPQHF
TRBJ1-4 | once | TRBV2 | NA | TGTGCCAGCAGCCTAGAAGGTGGTCGTGAAAAACTGTTTTTT | CASSLEGGREKLFF
TRBJ1-3 | NA | TRBV18 | NA | TGTGCCAGCTCACCTGAGTCGACTGGAAACACCATATATTTT | CASSPESTGNTIYF
TRBJ2-1 | NA | TRBV7-6 | NA | TGTGCCAGCAGCTTAGCCTCTGGCAGGGTAGACAATGAGCAGTTCTTC | CASSLASGRVDNEQFF
TRBJ1-2 | NA | TRBV28 | TRBD1 | TGTGCCAGCAACTTAGGAGCCTTAGACAGGGGCGGAGGCTACACCTTC | CASNLGALDRGGGYTF
TRBJ1-1 | NA | TRBV2 | TRBD1 | TGTGCCAGCAGAGAACCCGGACAGGGAGCCACTGAAGCTTTCTTT | CASREPGQGATEAFF
TRBJ1-1 | once | TRBV7-2 | TRBD1 | TGTGCCAGCAGCTTAACAGGGGGTACTGAAGCTTTCTTT | CASSLTGGTEAFF
TRBJ2-7 | NA | TRBV9 | TRBD1 | TGTGCCAGCAGCCCAGTGGACAGGGACTACGAGCAGTACTTC | CASSPVDRDYEQYF